One sample yielded the 27 T cell receptor beta chains listed below, sequenced in a study of human T cells and chemical hapten exposure. Time point here: pre-sensitization, week 0. Treatment noted: therapeutic diphenylcyclopropenone sensitization with weekly scalp DPC. Via MiXCR, TCRdb re-called the RACE reads, giving one row per CDR3 protein. The top ten hold just under 3% of the sample, which has around 180,000 distinct CDR3 sequences, approximately 31% seen once. The source was whole blood, collected in connection with sensitization to the hapten diphenylcyclopropenone (DPC). Receptors originate from a woman in her 30s with alopecia areata. Some clones in this sample may be carry-over from other donors' samples.

This clonotype was detected many times. The V gene is TRBV7-2, the J gene TRBJ1-1; D is unresolved. Germline V CDR1 and CDR2: SGHTA, FQGNSA. The CDR3 is made up of 14 amino acids. Trimming took off 1 base at V and 9 bases at J, with 15 bases between the two ends. CDR3: CASSLEGSLPKAFF. The CDR3 DNA reads TGTGCCAGCAGCTTAGAAGGCTCGTTGCCTAAAGCTTTCTTT.

This sequence joins TRBV12-3 or TRBV12-4 and TRBJ1-2; 9 nucleotides match TRBD1. V lost 5 bases, J lost 12 bases, and 16 bases stayed unmatched. The CDR3 loop spans 15 amino acids. The CDR3 bases are TGTGCCAGCAGTCCGACCGGGACAGGGACTAGTATTGACACCTTC. It yields the protein CASSPTGTGTSIDTF.

The rearrangement joins TRBV10-3 to TRBJ2-6, with 10 bases lining up with TRBD1. The germline V gene encodes CDR1 ENHRY and CDR2 SYGVKD. V was pared by 6 bases and J by 4 bases, with 3 bases of the junction left unmatched. The CDR3 is 15 amino acids. The CDR3 sequence: CAIRGQGSGANVLTF. The CDR3 coding sequence is TGTGCCATCAGGGGACAGGGGAGCGGGGCCAACGTCCTGACTTTC.

This clonotype was recorded a few times. This chain links TRBV7-9 with TRBJ2-3; D gene uncertain. Germline V gene sequence: CDR1 SEHNR, CDR2 FQNEAQ (reference sequence). CDR3 length: 12 amino acids. Trimming shortened V by 1 base and J by 5 bases, and 4 bases separated the two germline ends. The DNA of the CDR3 is TGTGCCAGCAGCTTAGGTGTAGATACGCAGTATTTT. This translates into CASSLGVDTQYF. Variable domain in full (rest from reference TRBV7-9 and TRBJ2-3): DTGVSQNPRHKITKRGQNVTFRCDPISEHNRLYWYRQTLGQGPEFLTYFQNEAQLEKSRLLSDRFSAERPKGSFSTLEIQRTEQGDSAMYLCASSLGVDTQYFGPGTRLTVL.

This clonotype was picked up a small number of times. The chain combines TRBV7-3 with TRBJ2-7; either TRBD1 or TRBD2 may fit D (5 bases each). The V gene's germline CDR1 is SGHTA and CDR2 FQGTGA. V dropped 4 bases and J dropped 6 bases, with 10 bases sitting between them. The CDR3 runs 12 residues. CDR3 region: CASSSRDGEQYF. The CDR3 nucleotides read TGTGCCAGCAGCTCGAGGGACGGCGAGCAGTACTTC. Using reference TRBV7-3 and TRBJ2-7 for the parts outside the CDR3, the full variable domain is GAGVSQTPSNKVTEKGKYVELRCDPISGHTALYWYRQSLGQGPEFLIYFQGTGAADDSGLPNDRFFAVRPEGSVSTLKIQRTERGDSAVYLCASSSRDGEQYFGPGTRLTVT.

The chain has TRBV2 and TRBJ2-2, with D possibly being TRBD1 (5 bases). Germline loops: CDR1 SNHLY, CDR2 FYNNEI. Trimming pared 2 bases from V and 4 bases from J, leaving 11 bases between. The CDR3 is 15 residues long. Here the CDR3 DNA reads TGTGCCAGCAGTGAACAAGGGGAAGCCACCGGGGAGCTGTTTTTT. The encoded protein is CASSEQGEATGELFF.

J is TRBJ1-2 and V is TRBV3-1, with 7 positions matching TRBD1. Per germline, CDR1 LGHDT and CDR2 YNNKEL (reference sequence). V lost 1 base and J lost 6; bases outside the gene matches: 8. This CDR3 comprises 15 residues. In DNA form, the CDR3 reads TGTGCCAGCAGCCAAGTTTTCAGGGGGGATGATGGCTACACCTTC. This encodes CASSQVFRGDDGYTF. Filled out from reference TRBV3-1 and TRBJ1-2, the complete variable domain reads DTAVSQTPKYLVTQMGNDKSIKCEQNLGHDTMYWYKQDSKKFLKIMFSYNNKELIINETVPNRFSPKSPDKAHLNLHINSLELGDSAVYFCASSQVFRGDDGYTFGSGTRLTVV.

This chain connects TRBV6-2 or TRBV6-3 to TRBJ2-7; tentative D call: TRBD2 (5 bases). Germline V gene sequence: CDR1 MNHEY, CDR2 SVGEGT. The CDR3 runs 13 residues. V lost 2 bases to trimming and J lost 7 bases, with 12 bases between them. The CDR3 DNA sequence: TGTGCCAGCAGTTACCCCGAGTGGGAGGAGCAGTACTTC. Protein product: CASSYPEWEEQYF.

This clonotype has ten or more counts. In DNA, the CDR3 is TGCAGTGCTAGGGGGGGGGACTATGGCTACACCTTC. Translated: CSARGGDYGYTF. The chain recombines TRBV20-1 with TRBJ1-2; weak D call: TRBD1 (5 bases). V lost 3 bases and J lost 3, with 8 bases in between. The CDR3 has 12 amino acids. The germline CDR1 and CDR2 sequences are DFQATT and SNEGSKA (reference sequence).

This clonotype was detected only a few times. J is TRBJ1-1 and V is TRBV4-3; the D is unclear. The CDR3 covers 14 residues. The V gene's germline CDR1 is LGHNA and CDR2 YSLEER. V was shortened by 1 base and J by 7 bases, with 13 bases between the two germline ends. In DNA, the CDR3 is TGCGCCAGCAGCCAAGTTAATTCGAGACTTGAAGCTTTCTTT. Its protein product is CASSQVNSRLEAFF.

A few counts support this clonotype. The chain combines TRBV20-1 with TRBJ2-5; TRBD2 aligns across 10 bases. The V gene's germline CDR1 is DFQATT and CDR2 SNEGSKA (reference sequence). The ends lost 3 bases at V and 4 bases at J; junction bases unmatched: 5. The CDR3 is 14 residues long. The DNA for the CDR3 is TGCAGTGCTAGTCGTACTAGCGGGACAGAGACCCAGTACTTC. Protein sequence: CSASRTSGTETQYF.

This clonotype came up a few times. The chain couples TRBV7-2 to TRBJ1-4; tentative D call: TRBD1 (6 bases). V dropped 2 bases and J dropped 7 bases, with 14 bases sitting between them. CDR1 and CDR2 from the germline V gene are SGHTA and FQGNSA. CDR3 size: 15 residues. CDR3 nucleotides: TGTGCCAGCAGCTTATTAATGGGGGCTCTTGAAAAACTGTTTTTT. Translating it yields CASSLLMGALEKLFF. Combining the CDR3 with reference TRBV7-2 and TRBJ1-4 gives the whole variable domain GAGVSQSPSNKVTEKGKDVELRCDPISGHTALYWYRQSLGQGLEFLIYFQGNSAPDKSGLPSDRFSAERTGGSVSTLTIQRTQQEDSAVYLCASSLLMGALEKLFFGSGTQLSVL.

This chain links TRBV18 with TRBJ1-2; possibly TRBD1 for D (5 bases). The V and J ends lost 8 bases and 4 bases respectively, with 14 bases between them. From germline, CDR1 is KGHSH and CDR2 LQKENI. CDR3 length equals 13 residues. The CDR3 spells CASGMGPRYGYTF. CDR3 nucleotide sequence: TGTGCCAGCGGAATGGGACCGCGCTATGGCTACACCTTC.

A few counts support this clonotype. The chain couples TRBV12-3 or TRBV12-4 to TRBJ2-7, with 8 positions matching TRBD1. J was trimmed by 6 bases and V by 1 base; bases with no gene match: 8. The CDR3 runs to 15 residues. This CDR3 is CASSLDQGALSEQYF. Here the CDR3 DNA reads TGTGCCAGCAGTTTAGACCAGGGGGCGCTGAGCGAGCAGTACTTC.

J is TRBJ2-7 and V is TRBV15; D uncertain. The CDR3 extends over 13 amino acids. Trimming left V 0 bases short and J 6 bases short, with 9 bases between. Germline-derived CDR1 and CDR2 are LNHNV and YYDKDF (reference sequence). DNA of the CDR3: TGTGCCACCAGCAGAGATGATTCGGGCGAGCAGTACTTC. It encodes CATSRDDSGEQYF. The variable domain in full, with the rest retrieved from reference TRBV15 and TRBJ2-7, is DAMVIQNPRYQVTQFGKPVTLSCSQTLNHNVMYWYQQKSSQAPKLLFHYYDKDFNNEADTPDNFQSRRPNTSFCFLDIRSPGLGDTAMYLCATSRDDSGEQYFGPGTRLTVT.

This clonotype was detected ten times or more. This rearrangement joins TRBV28 to TRBJ2-7; a weak D match, TRBD1 (6 bases). The germline gives CDR1 MDHEN, CDR2 SYDVKM. V shed 6 bases and J shed 4 bases, with 13 bases lying between them. The CDR3 runs to 13 residues. This CDR3 reads CASSTDSPYEQYF. The CDR3 DNA reads as TGTGCCAGCAGCACGGACAGCCCTTACGAGCAGTACTTC.

The rearrangement joins TRBV28 to TRBJ1-2; D may be TRBD1 (5 bases). Germline V lookup: CDR1 MDHEN, CDR2 SYDVKM. Trimming pared 6 bases from V and 2 bases from J, leaving 13 bases between. This CDR3 has 14 amino acids. The CDR3 DNA follows: TGTGCCAGCAGGTTCGACAGTTCCAACTATGGCTACACCTTC. It translates to CASRFDSSNYGYTF.

In its sample, this clonotype was seen many times. The rearrangement joins TRBV20-1 to TRBJ1-4; D gene unclear. Germline V gene lookup returns CDR1 DFQATT and CDR2 SNEGSKA (reference sequence). The CDR3 length is 13 residues. V lost 0 bases to trimming and J lost 7 bases, with 9 bases between them. The CDR3 coding sequence is TGCAGTGCTAGAGAGGGGAGAGTTGAAAAACTGTTTTTT. Translation gives CSAREGRVEKLFF.

This clonotype was found a few times. This chain links TRBV28 with TRBJ1-1, with a tentative D call TRBD1 (6 bases). The V gene's germline CDR1 is MDHEN and CDR2 SYDVKM. V lost 6 bases and J 5 bases, leaving 13 bases between the germline ends. The CDR3 contains 13 residues. CDR3 coding DNA: TGTGCCAGCAGGGACAGCGCTAGTACTGAAGCTTTCTTT. Its protein is CASRDSASTEAFF.

This clonotype was counted only a few times. This chain links TRBV9 with TRBJ2-7; D not resolved. The CDR3 runs to 8 residues. Germline assignment: CDR1 SGDLS and CDR2 YYNGEE. Between the trimmed V and J ends, which lost 2 bases and 10 bases, there was a span of 1 base. The CDR3 loop reads CASSVQYF. CDR3 coding DNA: TGTGCCAGCAGCGTCCAGTACTTC.

The genes are TRBV5-1 and TRBJ2-3; TRBD2 aligns across 10 bases. V gave up 3 bases and J gave up 4 bases; unmatched junction bases: 5. The CDR3 contains 15 residues. Germline CDR1 is SGHRS and CDR2 is YFSETQ. The CDR3 coding sequence is TGCGCCAGCAGCTCCACCGGGACTAGCGCAGATACGCAGTATTTT. Translation: CASSSTGTSADTQYF.

This rearrangement joins TRBV20-1 to TRBJ1-1; 11 nucleotides line up with TRBD1. V lost 2 bases and J lost 5; bases outside the gene matches: 7. This CDR3 region has 15 residues. Germline CDR1 and CDR2: DFQATT and SNEGSKA (reference sequence). Written as DNA, the CDR3 is TGCAGTGCTAGAAGACCGGGACAGGGGGTAACTGAAGCTTTCTTT. This translates into CSARRPGQGVTEAFF.

This chain joins TRBV2 and TRBJ2-3; possibly TRBD1 or TRBD2 for D (5 bases each). Germline values: CDR1 SNHLY, CDR2 FYNNEI. The CDR3 is made up of 16 amino acids. Between the trimmed V and J ends, which lost 8 bases and 1 base, there was a span of 19 bases. This CDR3 is CASFNRPWDGTDTQYF. The CDR3, as DNA: TGTGCCAGCTTTAACAGGCCGTGGGACGGCACAGATACGCAGTATTTT.

In this sample, this clonotype turned up a few times. The chain uses TRBV28 and TRBJ2-7, with 8 bases matching TRBD2. This CDR3 has 14 residues. Trimming cost V 6 bases and J 5 bases; bases outside gene matches: 9. Germline assignment: CDR1 MDHEN and CDR2 SYDVKM. The CDR3 DNA reads as TGTGCCAGCAGCGCGGGGGGACCCACGGACGAGCAGTACTTC. This encodes CASSAGGPTDEQYF.

The chain recombines TRBV12-3 or TRBV12-4 with TRBJ2-5; tentatively, D is TRBD1 or TRBD2 (5 bases each). V shed 4 bases and J shed 3 bases, with 12 bases lying between them. The CDR3 sequence is 14 residues long. CDR3 sequence: CASSSWDVKETQYF. The DNA for the CDR3 is TGTGCCAGCAGTTCGTGGGACGTAAAAGAGACCCAGTACTTC.

This chain links TRBV29-1 with TRBJ2-7; TRBD1 agrees at 7 bases. The CDR3 spans 11 residues. CDR1 SQVTM and CDR2 ANQGSEA come from the germline V gene. Losses at the gene ends were 3 bases for V and 6 bases for J; bases not matched to a gene: 2. The CDR3 DNA reads as TGCAGCGTTGATGACAGGGTCGAGCAGTACTTC. It translates to CSVDDRVEQYF.

This chain uses TRBV10-3 with TRBJ2-7; 7 bases fit TRBD2. The CDR3 has 15 residues. Germline values: CDR1 ENHRY, CDR2 SYGVKD. With V trimmed by 3 bases and J by 3 bases, 8 bases remained unmatched. The CDR3 region is CAISESRDYYYEQYF. CDR3 in DNA: TGTGCCATCAGTGAATCCCGGGACTATTACTACGAGCAGTACTTC.